The text below deals with one TCR beta chain. CDR1 is MNHEY, CDR2 SVGAGI, per germline. The CDR3 has 13 residues. Trimming left V 2 bases short and J 7 bases short, with 9 bases between. These data are taken from a study of shared clonotypes between healthy human individuals. The data were produced by immunoSEQ multiplex PCR, yet TCRdb's version contains in-frame clones alone and is incomplete. Counted here are more than 550,000 clones, just under 75% occurring once; the ten biggest clones make up over 1.5%. All donors qualified as healthy HIV-negative adults and had experienced no recent acute infections or vaccinations.

The receptor was isolated from a woman in her twenties or thirties in good health. The chain combines TRBV6-5 with TRBJ1-5; no clear D. Sequencing was done on a sample of memory CD4+ T cells sorted from blood. Subset here: CD45RA-negative fraction. The CDR3 spells CASSYMVGQPQHF. CDR3 DNA sequence: TGTGCCAGCAGTTACATGGTGGGGCAGCCCCAGCATTTT.